This T cell receptor (beta chain) came from a study of T cell responses to AZD1222 COVID-19 vaccine. Study results and limitations: The CD4 TCRs associated with vaccination extended across spike and predominated at 160-218 and 743-854.

Remarks on this clone: As yet, its antigen is unknown.

Germline values: CDR1 MNHEY, CDR2 SVGEGT. The CDR3 covers 15 residues. V dropped 3 bases and J dropped 5; count of bases not matched to a gene: 8. Using immunoSEQ multiplex PCR, the repertoire was profiled, and TCRdb retains in-frame clones only, with some absent. The table records about 110,000 clones, approximately 89% of them present only once. This sequence originates from an adult in good health. The chain carries TRBV6-2 or TRBV6-3 and TRBJ2-5, with 8 positions matching TRBD2. The sequencing used peripheral blood, collected on day 0 of MenACWY control vaccination. This chain's CDR3 is CASSYGAGLGETQYF. The DNA for the CDR3 is TGTGCCAGCAGTTATGGGGCGGGACTAGGGGAGACCCAGTACTTC.